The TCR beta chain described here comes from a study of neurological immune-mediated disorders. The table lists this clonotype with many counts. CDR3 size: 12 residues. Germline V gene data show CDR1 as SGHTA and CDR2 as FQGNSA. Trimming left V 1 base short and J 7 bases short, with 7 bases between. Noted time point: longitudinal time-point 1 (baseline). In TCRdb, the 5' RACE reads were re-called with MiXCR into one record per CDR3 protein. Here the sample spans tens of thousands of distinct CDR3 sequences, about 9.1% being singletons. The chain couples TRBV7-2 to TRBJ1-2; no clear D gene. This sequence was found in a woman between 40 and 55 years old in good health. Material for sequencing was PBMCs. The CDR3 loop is CASSLVGFGYTF. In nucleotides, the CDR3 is TGTGCCAGCAGCTTAGTGGGCTTTGGCTACACCTTC. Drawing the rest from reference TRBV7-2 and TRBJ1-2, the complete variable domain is GAGVSQSPSNKVTEKGKDVELRCDPISGHTALYWYRQSLGQGLEFLIYFQGNSAPDKSGLPSDRFSAERTGGSVSTLTIQRTQQEDSAVYLCASSLVGFGYTFGSGTRLTVV.